The 2 T cell receptor beta chains given below trace back to one sample, sequenced in a study of CD8 T cells in seronegative destructive rheumatoid arthritis. Here immunoSEQ multiplex PCR was the method, and the copy in TCRdb shows in-frame clones only, minus some. The data show under 15,000 clones, roughly four fifths seen once. The sample consisted of CD8+ T cells from blood. Source of these receptors: a woman in her thirties or forties with seronegative destructive rheumatoid arthritis.

This chain links TRBV6-5 with TRBJ2-1, with TRBD2 matching 10 bases. This CDR3 is built from 15 residues. The trim removed 2 bases at V and 6 bases at J, leaving 4 bases unmatched. CDR1 MNHEY and CDR2 SVGAGI come from the germline V gene. The CDR3 DNA follows: TGTGCCAGCAGTTACGAAGCGGGGGGGCCCAATGAGCAGTTCTTC. Translating it yields CASSYEAGGPNEQFF.

This clone was observed a single time. This chain links TRBV27 with TRBJ1-6, with D perhaps matching TRBD1 (5 bases). The germline CDR1 and CDR2 sequences are MNHEY and SMNVEV (reference sequence). This CDR3 contains 14 residues. Trimming cost V 0 bases and J 8 bases, with 8 bases left between them. DNA of the CDR3: TGTGCCAGCAGTTTATCTAGGGGTGATTCACCCCTCCACTTT. The encoded protein is CASSLSRGDSPLHF.